This T cell receptor beta chain was captured by sequencing in a study of T cell clones after liver transplantation. Overall study context: Three of the eight recipients were HCV-positive; the rest had non-autoimmune, non-viral transplant indications. Samples came pre-transplant, pre-randomization before withdrawal, and post-randomization after withdrawal ended.

Measured with immunoSEQ multiplex PCR; TCRdb has only the in-frame clones, and not every one. Among about 120,000 clones, roughly nine tenths were seen once, and the ten largest hold 0.75% to 0.85%. Points on this clone: The antigen is unknown.

From germline, CDR1 is SGHRS and CDR2 YFSETQ. Trimming cost V 0 bases and J 1 base, with 8 bases left between them. The CDR3 loop spans 15 amino acids. Study results and limitations: In most of the 8 subjects, circulating graft-donor-reactive CD4 TCRbeta sequences fell significantly after transplant. Rather than being deleted, graft donor-reactive T cells may have moved into the graft.

V gene TRBV5-1 combines with J gene TRBJ2-4, with D maybe TRBD1 (5 bases). The TCR originated in a human patient who received a liver transplant. These T cells may partly come from the graft donor. Here the sequenced sample was CD4+ T cells from blood, taken 12 months after liver transplant. The CDR3 spells CASSLAAGAKNIQYF. The CDR3 bases are TGCGCCAGCAGCTTGGCGGCAGGGGCCAAAAACATTCAGTACTTC.